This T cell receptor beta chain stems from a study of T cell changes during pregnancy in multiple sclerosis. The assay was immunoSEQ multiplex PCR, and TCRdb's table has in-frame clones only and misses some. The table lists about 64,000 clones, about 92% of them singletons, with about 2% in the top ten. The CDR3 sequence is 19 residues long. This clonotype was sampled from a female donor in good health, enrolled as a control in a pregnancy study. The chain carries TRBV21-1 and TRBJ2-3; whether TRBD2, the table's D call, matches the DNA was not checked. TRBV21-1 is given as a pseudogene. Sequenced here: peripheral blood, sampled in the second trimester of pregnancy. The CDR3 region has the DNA TGTGCCAGCAGCAAAGATGCGCGGGGTCTATATTATCGCACAGATACGCAGTATTTT. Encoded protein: CASSKDARGLYYRTDTQYF.